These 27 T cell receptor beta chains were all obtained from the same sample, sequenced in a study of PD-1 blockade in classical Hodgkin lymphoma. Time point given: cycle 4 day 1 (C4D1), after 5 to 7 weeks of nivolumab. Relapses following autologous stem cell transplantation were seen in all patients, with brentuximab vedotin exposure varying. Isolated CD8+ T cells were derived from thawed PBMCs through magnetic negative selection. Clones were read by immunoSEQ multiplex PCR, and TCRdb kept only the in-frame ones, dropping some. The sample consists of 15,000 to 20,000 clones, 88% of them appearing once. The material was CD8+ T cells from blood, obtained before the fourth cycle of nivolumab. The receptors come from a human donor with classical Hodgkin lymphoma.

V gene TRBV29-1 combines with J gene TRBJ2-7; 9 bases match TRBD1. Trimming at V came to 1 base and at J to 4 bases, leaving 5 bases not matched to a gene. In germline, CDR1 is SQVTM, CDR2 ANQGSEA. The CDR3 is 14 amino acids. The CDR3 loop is CSVEGTGEEYEQYF. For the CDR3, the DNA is TGCAGCGTTGAAGGGACAGGGGAAGAGTACGAGCAGTACTTC.

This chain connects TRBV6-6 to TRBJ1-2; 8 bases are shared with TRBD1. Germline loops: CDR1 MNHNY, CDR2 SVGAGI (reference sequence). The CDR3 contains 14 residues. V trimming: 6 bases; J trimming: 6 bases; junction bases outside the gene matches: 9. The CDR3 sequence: CASRHPLRGHGYTF. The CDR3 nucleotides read TGTGCCAGCAGGCATCCTCTCAGGGGGCATGGCTACACCTTC.

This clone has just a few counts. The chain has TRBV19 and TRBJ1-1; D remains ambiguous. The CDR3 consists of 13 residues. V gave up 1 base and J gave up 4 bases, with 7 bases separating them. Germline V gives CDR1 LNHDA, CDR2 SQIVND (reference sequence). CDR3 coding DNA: TGTGCCAGTAGTATAGGTGGCTTCACTGAAGCTTTCTTT. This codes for CASSIGGFTEAFF.

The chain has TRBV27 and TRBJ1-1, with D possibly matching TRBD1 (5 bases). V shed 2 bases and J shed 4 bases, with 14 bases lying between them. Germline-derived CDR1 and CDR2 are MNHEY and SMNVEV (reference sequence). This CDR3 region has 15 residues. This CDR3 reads CASSLRNGARTEAFF. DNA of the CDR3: TGTGCCAGCAGTTTACGTAACGGGGCGCGCACTGAAGCTTTCTTT.

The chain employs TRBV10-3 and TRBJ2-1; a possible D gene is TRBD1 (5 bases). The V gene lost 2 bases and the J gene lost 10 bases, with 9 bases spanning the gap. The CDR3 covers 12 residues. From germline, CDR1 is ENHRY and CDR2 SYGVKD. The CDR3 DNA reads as TGTGCCATCAGTGAGGACAGAGTGGAGCAGTTCTTC. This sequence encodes CAISEDRVEQFF.

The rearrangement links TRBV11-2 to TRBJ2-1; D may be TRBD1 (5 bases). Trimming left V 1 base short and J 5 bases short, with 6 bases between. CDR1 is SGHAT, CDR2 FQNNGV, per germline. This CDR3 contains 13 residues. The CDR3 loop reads CASSLGTNNEQFF. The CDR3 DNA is TGTGCCAGCAGCTTAGGGACAAACAATGAGCAGTTCTTC.

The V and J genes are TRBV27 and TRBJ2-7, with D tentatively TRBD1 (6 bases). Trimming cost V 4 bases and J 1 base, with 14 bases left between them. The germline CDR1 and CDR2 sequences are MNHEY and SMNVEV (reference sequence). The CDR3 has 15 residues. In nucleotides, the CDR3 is TGTGCCAGCAGTTACTCGACAGGCGAATCCTACGAGCAGTACTTC. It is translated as CASSYSTGESYEQYF.

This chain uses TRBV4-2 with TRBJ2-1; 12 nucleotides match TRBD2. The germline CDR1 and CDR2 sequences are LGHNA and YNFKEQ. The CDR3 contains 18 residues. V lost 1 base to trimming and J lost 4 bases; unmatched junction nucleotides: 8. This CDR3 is CASSQVPRLAGEYNEQFF. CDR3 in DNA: TGTGCCAGCAGCCAAGTTCCTAGACTAGCGGGAGAATACAATGAGCAGTTCTTC.

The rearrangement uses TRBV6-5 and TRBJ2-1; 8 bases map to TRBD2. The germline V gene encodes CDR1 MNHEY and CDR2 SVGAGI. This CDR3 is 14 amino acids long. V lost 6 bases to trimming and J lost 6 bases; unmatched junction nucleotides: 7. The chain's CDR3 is CASSSAGDVNEQFF. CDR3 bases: TGTGCCAGCAGCTCAGCGGGAGATGTCAATGAGCAGTTCTTC.

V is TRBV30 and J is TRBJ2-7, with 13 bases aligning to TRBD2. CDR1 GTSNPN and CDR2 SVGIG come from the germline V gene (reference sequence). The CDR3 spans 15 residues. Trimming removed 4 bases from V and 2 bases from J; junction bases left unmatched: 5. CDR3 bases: TGTGCCTGGACCGTCGGACTAGCGGGAGCCTACGAGCAGTACTTC. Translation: CAWTVGLAGAYEQYF.

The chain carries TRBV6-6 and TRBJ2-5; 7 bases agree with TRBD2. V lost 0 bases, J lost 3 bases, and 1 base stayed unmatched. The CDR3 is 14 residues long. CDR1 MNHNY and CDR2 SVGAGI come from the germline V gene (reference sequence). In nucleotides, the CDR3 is TGTGCCAGCAGTTACTCGAGCGGGGAAGAGACCCAGTACTTC. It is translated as CASSYSSGEETQYF.

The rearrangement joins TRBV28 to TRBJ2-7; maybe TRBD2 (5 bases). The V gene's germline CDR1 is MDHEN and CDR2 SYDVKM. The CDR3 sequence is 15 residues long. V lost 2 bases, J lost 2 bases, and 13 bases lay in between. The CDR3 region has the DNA TGTGCCAGCAGTTTAGGAGGTACTCCTCCCTACGAGCAGTACTTC. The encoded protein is CASSLGGTPPYEQYF.

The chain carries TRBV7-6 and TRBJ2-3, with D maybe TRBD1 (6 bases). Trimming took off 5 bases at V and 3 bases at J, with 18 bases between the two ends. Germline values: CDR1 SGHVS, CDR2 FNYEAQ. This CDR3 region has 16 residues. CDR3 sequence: CASSLQPGGATDTQYF. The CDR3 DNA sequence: TGTGCCAGCAGCCTCCAGCCTGGGGGCGCGACAGATACGCAGTATTTT.

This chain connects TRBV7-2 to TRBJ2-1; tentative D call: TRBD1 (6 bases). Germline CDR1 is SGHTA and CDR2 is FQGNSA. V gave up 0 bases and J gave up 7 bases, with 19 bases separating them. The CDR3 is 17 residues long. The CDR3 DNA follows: TGTGCCAGCAGCTTAGCGGGGGCGACAGAGGGAAAGAATGAGCAGTTCTTC. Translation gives CASSLAGATEGKNEQFF.

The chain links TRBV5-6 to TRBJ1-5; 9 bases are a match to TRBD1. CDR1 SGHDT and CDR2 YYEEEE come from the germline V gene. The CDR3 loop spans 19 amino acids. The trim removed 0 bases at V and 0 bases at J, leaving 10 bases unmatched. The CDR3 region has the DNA TGTGCCAGCAGCTTGGCCGGAGGGACAGGGCGTTTTAGCAATCAGCCCCAGCATTTT. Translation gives CASSLAGGTGRFSNQPQHF.

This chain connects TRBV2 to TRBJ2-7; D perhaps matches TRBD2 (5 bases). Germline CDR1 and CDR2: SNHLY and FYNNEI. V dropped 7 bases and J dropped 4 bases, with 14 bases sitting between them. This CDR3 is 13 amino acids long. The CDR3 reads CASTTGIRYEQYF. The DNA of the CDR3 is TGTGCCAGCACAACCGGGATCCGGTACGAGCAGTACTTC.

CDR3 residues: CASSEESITYNEQFF. The CDR3 DNA is TGTGCCAGCAGTGAAGAATCTATTACCTACAATGAGCAGTTCTTC. The gene calls are TRBV2 and TRBJ2-1, with no clear D. Trimming pared 1 base from V and 2 bases from J, leaving 9 bases between. Per the germline V gene, CDR1 is SNHLY and CDR2 is FYNNEI. The CDR3 runs to 15 residues.

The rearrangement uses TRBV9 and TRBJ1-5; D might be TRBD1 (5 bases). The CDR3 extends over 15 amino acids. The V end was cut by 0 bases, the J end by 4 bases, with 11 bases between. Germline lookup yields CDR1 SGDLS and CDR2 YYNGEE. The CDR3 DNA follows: TGTGCCAGCAGCGTAGGGGGGGAGTCGAATCAGCCCCAGCATTTT. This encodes CASSVGGESNQPQHF.

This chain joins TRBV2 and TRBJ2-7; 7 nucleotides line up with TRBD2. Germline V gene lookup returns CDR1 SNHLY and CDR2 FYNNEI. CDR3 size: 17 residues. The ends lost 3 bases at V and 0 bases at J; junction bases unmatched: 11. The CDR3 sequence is CASSDSLAVPLSYEQYF. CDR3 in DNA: TGTGCCAGCAGTGATTCCCTAGCGGTTCCACTCTCCTACGAGCAGTACTTC.

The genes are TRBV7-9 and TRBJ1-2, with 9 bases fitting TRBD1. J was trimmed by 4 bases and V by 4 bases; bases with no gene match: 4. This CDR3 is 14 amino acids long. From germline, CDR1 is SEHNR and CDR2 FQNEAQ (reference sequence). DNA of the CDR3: TGTGCCAGCAGCTACGGACAGGGGATCTATGGCTACACCTTC. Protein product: CASSYGQGIYGYTF.

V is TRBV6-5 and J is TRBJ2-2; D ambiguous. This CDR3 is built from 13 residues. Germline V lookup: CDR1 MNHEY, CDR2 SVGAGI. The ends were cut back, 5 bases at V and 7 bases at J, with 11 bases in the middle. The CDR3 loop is CASSPRYGGELFF. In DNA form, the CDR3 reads TGTGCCAGCAGTCCCAGATATGGCGGGGAGCTGTTTTTT.

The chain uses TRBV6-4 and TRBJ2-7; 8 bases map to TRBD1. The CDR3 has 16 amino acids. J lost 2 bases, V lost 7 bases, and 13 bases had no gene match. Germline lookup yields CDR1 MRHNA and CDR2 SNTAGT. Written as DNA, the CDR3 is TGTGCCAGCACCCCTTACCAGGGGGCCCTTACCTACGAGCAGTACTTC. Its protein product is CASTPYQGALTYEQYF.

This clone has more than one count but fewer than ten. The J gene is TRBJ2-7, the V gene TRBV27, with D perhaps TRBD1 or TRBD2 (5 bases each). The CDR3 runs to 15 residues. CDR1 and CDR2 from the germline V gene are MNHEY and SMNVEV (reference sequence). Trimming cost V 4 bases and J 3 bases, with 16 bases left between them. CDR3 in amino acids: CASSSLGEWFYEQYF. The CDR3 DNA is TGTGCCAGCAGTTCATTGGGGGAGTGGTTCTACGAGCAGTACTTC.

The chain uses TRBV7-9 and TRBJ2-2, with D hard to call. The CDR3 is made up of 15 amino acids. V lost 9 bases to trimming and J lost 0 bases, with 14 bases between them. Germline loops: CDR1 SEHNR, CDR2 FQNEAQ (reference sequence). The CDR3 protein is CASKTQAANTGELFF. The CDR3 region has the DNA TGTGCCAGTAAGACTCAGGCAGCGAACACCGGGGAGCTGTTTTTT.

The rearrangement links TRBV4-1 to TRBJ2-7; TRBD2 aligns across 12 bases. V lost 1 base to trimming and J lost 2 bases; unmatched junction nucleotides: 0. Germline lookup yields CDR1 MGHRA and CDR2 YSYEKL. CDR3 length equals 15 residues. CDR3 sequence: CASSQGTSGTYEQYF. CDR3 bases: TGCGCCAGCAGCCAAGGGACTAGCGGGACCTACGAGCAGTACTTC.

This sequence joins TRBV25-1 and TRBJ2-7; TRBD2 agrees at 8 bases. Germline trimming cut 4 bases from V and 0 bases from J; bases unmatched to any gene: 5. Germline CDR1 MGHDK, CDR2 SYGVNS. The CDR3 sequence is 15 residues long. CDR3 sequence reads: CASSASSGSSYEQYF. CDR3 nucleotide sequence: TGTGCCAGCAGTGCTTCCAGCGGGAGCTCCTACGAGCAGTACTTC.

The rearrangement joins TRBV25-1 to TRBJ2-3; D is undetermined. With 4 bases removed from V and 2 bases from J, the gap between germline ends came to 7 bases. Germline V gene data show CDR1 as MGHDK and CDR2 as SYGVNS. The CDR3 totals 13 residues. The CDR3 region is CASSALYTDTQYF. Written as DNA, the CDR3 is TGTGCCAGCAGTGCACTGTACACAGATACGCAGTATTTT. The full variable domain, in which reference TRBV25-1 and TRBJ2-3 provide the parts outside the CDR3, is EADIYQTPRYLVIGTGKKITLECSQTMGHDKMYWYQQDPGMELHLIHYSYGVNSTEKGDLSSESTVSRIRTEHFPLTLESARPSHTSQYLCASSALYTDTQYFGPGTRLTVL.